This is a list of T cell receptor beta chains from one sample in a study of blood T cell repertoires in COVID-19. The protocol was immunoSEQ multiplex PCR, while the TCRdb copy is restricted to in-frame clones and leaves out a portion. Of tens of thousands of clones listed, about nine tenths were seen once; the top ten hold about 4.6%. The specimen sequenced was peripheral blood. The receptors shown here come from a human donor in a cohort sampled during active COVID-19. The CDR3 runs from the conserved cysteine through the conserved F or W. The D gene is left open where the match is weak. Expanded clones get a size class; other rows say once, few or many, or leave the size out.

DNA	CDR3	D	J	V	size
TGTGCCAGCAACGGAGGAGGGAATCAGCCCCAGCATTTT	CASNGGGNQPQHF	.	TRBJ1-5	TRBV2	.
TGTGCCAGCAGCCTCAATAGCGGGGGGGCCTGGATCAATGAGCAGTTCTTC	CASSLNSGGAWINEQFF	TRBD2	TRBJ2-1	TRBV7-3	.
TGTGCCAGCAGCGGAGGTTTAGCGGGGGATGAGCAGTTCTTC	CASSGGLAGDEQFF	TRBD2	TRBJ2-1	TRBV6-4	.
TGTGCCAGCAGTGATGCGAGGGGGCTAGGCTATGGCTACACCTTC	CASSDARGLGYGYTF	TRBD1	TRBJ1-2	TRBV6-1	once
TGTGCCAGCAAACGGGGAGGGTCCCTGTCTAACTATGGCTACACCTTC	CASKRGGSLSNYGYTF	.	TRBJ1-2	TRBV27	.
TGTGCCAGCTCGGGACTAGCGGGAGCCTACGAGCAGTACTTC	CASSGLAGAYEQYF	TRBD2	TRBJ2-7	TRBV18	.
TGTGCCAGCAGTTGGGACAGGGAAGGCTACGAGCAGTACTTC	CASSWDREGYEQYF	TRBD1	TRBJ2-7	TRBV28	.
TGTGCCAGCAGCTTAGAGCGAGTGGATCTAGGTTCACCCCTCCACTTT	CASSLERVDLGSPLHF	.	TRBJ1-6	TRBV11-2	.
TGTGCCAGCAGTTTAGCGAGTCCTGCTAACTATGGCTACACCTTC	CASSLASPANYGYTF	.	TRBJ1-2	TRBV6-2/TRBV6-3	.
TGTGCCACCCAAGACTGGACGGGGAGGGCCTACGAGCAGTACTTC	CATQDWTGRAYEQYF	TRBD2	TRBJ2-7	TRBV5-4	once
TGTGCCAGCAGTGAATTCCGTTTCGGCTACACCTTC	CASSEFRFGYTF	.	TRBJ1-2	TRBV6-1	.
TGTGCCAGCAGCTTAAGACAGGGCTGGAATGAGCAGTTCTTC	CASSLRQGWNEQFF	TRBD1	TRBJ2-1	TRBV7-8	.
TGTGCCAGCATCGGGAGGGACAGACCGAACACCGGGGAGCTGTTTTTT	CASIGRDRPNTGELFF	.	TRBJ2-2	TRBV6-6	once
TGTGCCAGCAGCCAAGATCTGAGCTCCTATAATTCACCCCTCCACTTT	CASSQDLSSYNSPLHF	.	TRBJ1-6	TRBV3-1/TRBV3-2	.
TGTGCCAGTAGTCGGGGGGGACAGACCTACGAGCAGTACTTC	CASSRGGQTYEQYF	.	TRBJ2-7	TRBV19	.
TGTGCCAGCAGCTTGGGGGCCAGGTTGACGGGCACAGATACGCAGTATTTT	CASSLGARLTGTDTQYF	.	TRBJ2-3	TRBV5-4	.
TGTGCCAGCAGCTTAGGTGGACAGAACACAGATACGCAGTATTTT	CASSLGGQNTDTQYF	.	TRBJ2-3	TRBV7-2	.
TGTGCCAGCAGTTGGTCCCTATCAGGGCAGTTCTTC	CASSWSLSGQFF	.	TRBJ2-1	TRBV6-2/TRBV6-3	.
TGCGCCAGCAGCTTGGCCGCAGGCTCTGGAAACACCATATATTTT	CASSLAAGSGNTIYF	.	TRBJ1-3	TRBV5-1	.
TGTGCCAGCAGTCGCCCGGTGATGTACCAAGAGACCCAGTACTTC	CASSRPVMYQETQYF	.	TRBJ2-5	TRBV28	.
TGCGCCAGCAGCCAAGATTATCGTCGGGCTAGCGGGGGCCTCGAGCAGTTCTTC	CASSQDYRRASGGLEQFF	TRBD2	TRBJ2-1	TRBV4-1	.
TGTGCCACCCAAACTGATGCCGGGGAAGAGACCCAGTACTTC	CATQTDAGEETQYF	.	TRBJ2-5	TRBV24-1	.
TGTGCCTGGATGACCCCCACCGGGACTAGCCTAAATGAGCAGTTCTTC	CAWMTPTGTSLNEQFF	TRBD2	TRBJ2-1	TRBV30	.
TGTGCCAGCTCTCCTATACAGACTAATGAAAAACTGTTTTTT	CASSPIQTNEKLFF	.	TRBJ1-4	TRBV18	.
TGTGCCAGCAGCTCGGGACAAAATACCCTCCACTTT	CASSSGQNTLHF	.	TRBJ1-6	TRBV7-9	.
TGTGCCAGCAGTGTGTCCCCCGGGCAGCCCCAGCATTTT	CASSVSPGQPQHF	.	TRBJ1-5	TRBV2	few
TGTGCCAGCTCACCCCAGGATAACTATGGCTACACCTTC	CASSPQDNYGYTF	.	TRBJ1-2	TRBV18	.